The present entry profiles one T cell receptor (beta chain) with its context. These data originate in a study of blood T cell repertoires in COVID-19. Study context: Specimens from acute and convalescent COVID-19 originated in the United States, Italy and Spain. T cells, B-cell-depleted T cells, or PBMCs provided the cDNA or gDNA that served as material.

Per the authors' pipeline: Using reference gene primer amplification, nucleated cell counts were estimated. Profiled with immunoSEQ multiplex PCR; TCRdb holds only in-frame clones, not every one. V and J calls and clone size are those listed in that table; D and trimming were worked out from the DNA. The top ten hold around 9.5% of the sample, which has around 180,000 clones, approximately 85% seen once. Per the germline V gene, CDR1 is SNHLY and CDR2 is FYNNEI. Trimming left V 4 bases short and J 8 bases short, with 8 bases between. CDR3 length: 11 amino acids. This TCR came from a woman aged 80 or older with acute or convalescent COVID-19. Sequencing was done on a sample of peripheral blood. V gene TRBV2 combines with J gene TRBJ1-1; a possible D gene is TRBD1 (6 bases). CDR3 nucleotide sequence: TGTGCCAGCAGTGTCGGGACAGAAGCTTTCTTT. Translating it yields CASSVGTEAFF.